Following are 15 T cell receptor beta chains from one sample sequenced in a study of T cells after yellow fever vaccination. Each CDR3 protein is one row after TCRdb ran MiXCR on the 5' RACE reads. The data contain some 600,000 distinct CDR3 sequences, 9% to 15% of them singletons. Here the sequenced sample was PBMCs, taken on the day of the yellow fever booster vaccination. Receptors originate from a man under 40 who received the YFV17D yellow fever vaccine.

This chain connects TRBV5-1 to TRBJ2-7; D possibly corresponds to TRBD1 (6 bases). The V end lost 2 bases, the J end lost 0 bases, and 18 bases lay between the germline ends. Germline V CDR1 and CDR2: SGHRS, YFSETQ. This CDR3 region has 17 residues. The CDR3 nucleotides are TGCGCCAGCAGCTTTAGACCAGGGACAATAAGCTCCTACGAGCAGTACTTC. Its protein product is CASSFRPGTISSYEQYF.

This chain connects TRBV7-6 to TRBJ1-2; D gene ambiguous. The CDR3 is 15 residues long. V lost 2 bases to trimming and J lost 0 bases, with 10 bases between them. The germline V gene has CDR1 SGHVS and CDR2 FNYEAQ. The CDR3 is CASSLLASTNYGYTF. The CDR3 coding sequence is TGTGCCAGCAGCTTATTAGCTTCGACTAACTATGGCTACACCTTC.

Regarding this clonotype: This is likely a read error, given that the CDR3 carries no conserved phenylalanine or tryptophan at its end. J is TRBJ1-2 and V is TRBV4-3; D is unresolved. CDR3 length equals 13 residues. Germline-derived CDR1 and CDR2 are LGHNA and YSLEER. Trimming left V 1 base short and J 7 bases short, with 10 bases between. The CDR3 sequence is CASSQGEAAGYTS. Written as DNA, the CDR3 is TGCGCCAGCAGCCAAGGTGAGGCCGCTGGCTACACCTCC.

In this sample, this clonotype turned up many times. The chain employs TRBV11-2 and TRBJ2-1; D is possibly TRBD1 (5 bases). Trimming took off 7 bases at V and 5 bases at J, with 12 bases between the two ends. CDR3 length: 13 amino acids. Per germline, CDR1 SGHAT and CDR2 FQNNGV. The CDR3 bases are TGTGCCAGCACCCCGACAGTAGACAATGAGCAGTTCTTC. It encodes CASTPTVDNEQFF. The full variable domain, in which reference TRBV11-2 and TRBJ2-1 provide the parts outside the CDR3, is EAGVAQSPRYKIIEKRQSVAFWCNPISGHATLYWYQQILGQGPKLLIQFQNNGVVDDSQLPKDRFSAERLKGVDSTLKIQPAKLEDSAVYLCASTPTVDNEQFFGPGTRLTVL.

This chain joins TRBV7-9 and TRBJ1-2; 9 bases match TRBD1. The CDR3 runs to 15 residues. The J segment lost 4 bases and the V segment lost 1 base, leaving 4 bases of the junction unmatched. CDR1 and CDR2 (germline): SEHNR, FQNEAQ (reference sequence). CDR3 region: CASSLEDRGSYGYTF. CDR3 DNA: TGTGCCAGCAGCTTAGAGGACAGGGGTAGCTATGGCTACACCTTC.

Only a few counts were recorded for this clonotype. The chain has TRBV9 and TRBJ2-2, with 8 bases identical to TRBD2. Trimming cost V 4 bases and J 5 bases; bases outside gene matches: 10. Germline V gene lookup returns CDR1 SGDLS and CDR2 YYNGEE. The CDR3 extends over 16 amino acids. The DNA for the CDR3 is TGTGCCAGCAGCCGGTCCGGGAGGGGCGGAACCGGGGAGCTGTTTTTT. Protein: CASSRSGRGGTGELFF.

The CDR3 DNA reads as TGTGCCAGCAGTTTACCCCCGGGAGAGCAGTACTTC. Protein product: CASSLPPGEQYF. The chain carries TRBV12-3 or TRBV12-4 and TRBJ2-7, with D tentatively TRBD2 (5 bases). V lost 2 bases and J lost 7, with 9 bases in between. This CDR3 comprises 12 residues.

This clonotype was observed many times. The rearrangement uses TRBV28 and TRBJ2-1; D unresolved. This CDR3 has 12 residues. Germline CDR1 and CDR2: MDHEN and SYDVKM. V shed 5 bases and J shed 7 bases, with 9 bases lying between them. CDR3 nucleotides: TGTGCCAGCAGTGCTGGACGGAATGAGCAGTTCTTC. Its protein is CASSAGRNEQFF. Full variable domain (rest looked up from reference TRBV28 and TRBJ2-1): DVKVTQSSRYLVKRTGEKVFLECVQDMDHENMFWYRQDPGLGLRLIYFSYDVKMKEKGDIPEGYSVSREKKERFSLILESASTNQTSMYLCASSAGRNEQFFGPGTRLTVL.

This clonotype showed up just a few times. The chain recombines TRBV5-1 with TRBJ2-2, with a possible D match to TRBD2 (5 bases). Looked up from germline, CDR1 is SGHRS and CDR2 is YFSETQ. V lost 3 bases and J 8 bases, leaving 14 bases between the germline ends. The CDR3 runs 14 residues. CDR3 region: CASSSDWVRGELFF. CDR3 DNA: TGCGCCAGCAGCTCGGACTGGGTGCGAGGGGAGCTGTTTTTT.

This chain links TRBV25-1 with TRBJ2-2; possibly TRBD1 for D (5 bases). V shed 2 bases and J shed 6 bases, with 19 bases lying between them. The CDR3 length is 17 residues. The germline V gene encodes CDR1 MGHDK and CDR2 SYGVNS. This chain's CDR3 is CASSEPPGSKGSGELFF. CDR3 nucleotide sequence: TGTGCCAGCAGTGAACCCCCCGGATCAAAGGGGTCCGGGGAGCTGTTTTTT.

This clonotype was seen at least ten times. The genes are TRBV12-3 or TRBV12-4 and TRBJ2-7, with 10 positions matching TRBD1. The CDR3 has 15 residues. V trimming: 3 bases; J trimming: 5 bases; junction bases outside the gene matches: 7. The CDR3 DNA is TGTGCCAGCAGTTTCCTCCGGGACAGGGGCCACGAGCAGTACTTC. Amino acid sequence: CASSFLRDRGHEQYF.

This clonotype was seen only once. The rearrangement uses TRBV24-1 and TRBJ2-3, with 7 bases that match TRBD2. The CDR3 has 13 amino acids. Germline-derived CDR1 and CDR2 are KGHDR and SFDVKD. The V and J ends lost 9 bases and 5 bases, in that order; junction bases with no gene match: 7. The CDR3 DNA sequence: TGTGCCACCGAATCGGGCGGGGGAGATACGCAGTATTTT. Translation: CATESGGGDTQYF.

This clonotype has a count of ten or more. Here the CDR3 reads CAISERMDIHEQYF. CDR3 nucleotide sequence: TGTGCCATCAGTGAGAGAATGGACATCCACGAGCAGTACTTC. The chain combines TRBV10-3 with TRBJ2-7; TRBD1 is a possible D gene (5 bases). In germline, CDR1 is ENHRY, CDR2 SYGVKD. Trimming removed 2 bases from V and 5 bases from J, with 13 bases in between. The CDR3 loop spans 14 amino acids.

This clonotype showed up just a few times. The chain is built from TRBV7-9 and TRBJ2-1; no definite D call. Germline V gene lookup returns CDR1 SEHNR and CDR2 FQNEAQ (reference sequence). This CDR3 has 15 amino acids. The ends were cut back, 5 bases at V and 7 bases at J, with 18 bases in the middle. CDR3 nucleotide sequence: TGTGCCAGCAGCCCCCGTCGGGTGGGGTTTAATGAGCAGTTCTTC. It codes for CASSPRRVGFNEQFF. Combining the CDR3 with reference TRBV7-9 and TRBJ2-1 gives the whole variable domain DTGVSQNPRHKITKRGQNVTFRCDPISEHNRLYWYRQTLGQGPEFLTYFQNEAQLEKSRLLSDRFSAERPKGSFSTLEIQRTEQGDSAMYLCASSPRRVGFNEQFFGPGTRLTVL.

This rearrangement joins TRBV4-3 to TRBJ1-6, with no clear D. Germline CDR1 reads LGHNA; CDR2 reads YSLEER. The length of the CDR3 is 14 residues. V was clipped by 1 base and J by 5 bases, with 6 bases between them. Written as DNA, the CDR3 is TGCGCCAGCAGCCAAGGCCCTGATAATTCACCCCTCCACTTT. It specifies CASSQGPDNSPLHF.